This section outlines one TCR beta chain sequence together with its context. The antigen remains undetermined. Measured with immunoSEQ multiplex PCR; TCRdb has only the in-frame clones, and not every one. The table includes tens of thousands of clones, more than 75% detected once. This record belongs to a study of OX40 agonist ivuxolimab in advanced cancers. Study observations and caveats: What antigens the expanded peripheral T cells recognized was never established.

Sequenced here: CD4+ or CD8+ T cells sorted from blood, sampled in a trial of the OX40 agonist ivuxolimab. This TCR came from an adult with an advanced solid tumor such as melanoma, head and neck, liver or kidney cancer.

CDR3 bases: TGTGCCTGTCAGGGTACCTACGAGCAGTACTTC. It encodes CACQGTYEQYF. The chain uses TRBV30 and TRBJ2-7, with a tentative D call TRBD1 (5 bases). The CDR3 covers 11 residues. The V gene lost 6 bases and the J gene lost 2 bases, with 8 bases spanning the gap. Germline lookup yields CDR1 GTSNPN and CDR2 SVGIG (reference sequence).